The clone carrying this T cell receptor (beta chain) was seen a few times. Its antigen is undetermined. Since a much larger clone is just one base distant, this may be a read error. This sample is part of a study of regulatory T cells in long-lasting Graves disease. Study-level results: Patients with persistent disease showed a bias toward TRBV28, TRBJ1-2 and TRBJ2-5.

V dropped 7 bases and J dropped 2; count of bases not matched to a gene: 7. The CDR3 is 15 amino acids. CDR1 SGHTA and CDR2 FQGNSA come from the germline V gene. Sequencing libraries for TCR beta were prepared with iRepertoire HTBI primers and Arm-PCR of CDR3 regions. MiXCR was run by TCRdb on the multiplex PCR reads, yielding one entry per CDR3 protein. This table has almost 350,000 distinct CDR3 sequences, about 20% appearing once. Time point specified: persistent/refractory GD, antithyroid drugs over 5 years with positive TRAb. PBMC RNA served as the TCR library source. This chain joins TRBV7-2 and TRBJ2-5; 10 bases are a match to TRBD2. Sequencing used peripheral blood mononuclear cells (PBMCs), obtained when the disease was refractory, from a patient treated with antithyroid drugs. This clonotype originated in a female donor with Graves disease. Here the CDR3 reads CASNAASGGQETQYF. The CDR3 DNA sequence: TGTGCCAGCAACGCAGCTAGCGGGGGTCAAGAGACCCAGTACTTC. Supplemented by reference TRBV7-2 and TRBJ2-5, the full variable domain reads GAGVSQSPSNKVTEKGKDVELRCDPISGHTALYWYRQSLGQGLEFLIYFQGNSAPDKSGLPSDRFSAERTGGSVSTLTIQRTQQEDSAVYLCASNAASGGQETQYFGPGTRLLVL.